Reported below is one T cell receptor beta chain. The antigen is not known. General observations from the study: Tumor memory CD4+ T cell TCR gene usage clustered with blood and lymph node memory CD4+ cells and lymph node naive CD4+ cells. Tumor Treg TCRs overlapped most with tumor naive CD4+ cells.

The sorted Tregs were CD4+CD25+CD127-/low cells. Constant-region reverse primers amplified full-length variable regions, followed by semi-nested Nested Universal Primer A PCR. TCRdb reprocessed the 5' RACE reads via MiXCR and lists one record per CDR3 protein. The data show fewer than 12,000 distinct CDR3 sequences, roughly 15% seen once. The junction had 11 bases not matched to a gene; V was cut back by 3 bases and J by 6 bases. The germline CDR1 and CDR2 sequences are DFQATT and SNEGSKA (reference sequence). The CDR3 has 15 residues. The chain uses TRBV20-1 and TRBJ2-7, with 10 bases aligning to TRBD2. Sample: Tregs sorted from a lymph node. The TCR was taken from a female donor with breast cancer. CDR3 sequence: CSASRPLAGASEQYF. The CDR3 DNA reads as TGCAGTGCTAGCCGACCTCTAGCGGGAGCCTCCGAGCAGTACTTC.